Sequencing of this TCR beta chain was carried out in a study of cytomegalovirus exposure and HLA in healthy donors. J lost 4 bases, V lost 2 bases, and 14 bases had no gene match. There are 18 residues in the CDR3. Germline V gives CDR1 MGHRA, CDR2 YSYEKL. The PCR had 60 Vbeta and 13 Jbeta primers. TCRdb keeps only in-frame clones here, not all; method: immunoSEQ multiplex PCR. The data hold some 150,000 clones, with roughly three quarters observed a single time. The receptor was derived from a man aged 18 to 29 in good health and CMV-seronegative. The sample taken for sequencing was PBMCs. The chain joins TRBV4-1 to TRBJ2-1; 7 bases are a match to TRBD1. CDR3 DNA: TGCGCCAGCAGCCAACCTGCGAAGGACAGGAACTTGTACAATGAGCAGTTCTTC. The encoded protein is CASSQPAKDRNLYNEQFF.